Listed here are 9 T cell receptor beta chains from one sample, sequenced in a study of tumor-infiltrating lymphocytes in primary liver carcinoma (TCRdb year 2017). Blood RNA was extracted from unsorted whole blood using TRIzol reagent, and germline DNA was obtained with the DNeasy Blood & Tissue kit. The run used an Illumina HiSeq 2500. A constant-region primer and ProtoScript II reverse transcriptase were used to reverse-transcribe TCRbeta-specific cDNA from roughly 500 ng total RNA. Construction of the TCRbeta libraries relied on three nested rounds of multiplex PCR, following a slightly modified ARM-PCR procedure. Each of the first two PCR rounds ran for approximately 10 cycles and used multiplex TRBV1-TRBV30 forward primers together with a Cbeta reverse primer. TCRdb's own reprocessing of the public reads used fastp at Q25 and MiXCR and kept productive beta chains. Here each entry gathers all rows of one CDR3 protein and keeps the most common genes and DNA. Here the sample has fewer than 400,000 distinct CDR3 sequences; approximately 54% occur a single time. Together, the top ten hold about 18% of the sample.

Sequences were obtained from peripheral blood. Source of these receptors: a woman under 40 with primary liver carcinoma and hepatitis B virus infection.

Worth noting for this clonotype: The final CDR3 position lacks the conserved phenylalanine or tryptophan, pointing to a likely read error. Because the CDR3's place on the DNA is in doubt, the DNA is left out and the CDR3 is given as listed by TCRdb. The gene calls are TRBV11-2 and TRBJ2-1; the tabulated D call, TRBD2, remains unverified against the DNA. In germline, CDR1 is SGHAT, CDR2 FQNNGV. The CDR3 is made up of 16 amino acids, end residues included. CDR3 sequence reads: CASSSQWEGPPNEHFI.

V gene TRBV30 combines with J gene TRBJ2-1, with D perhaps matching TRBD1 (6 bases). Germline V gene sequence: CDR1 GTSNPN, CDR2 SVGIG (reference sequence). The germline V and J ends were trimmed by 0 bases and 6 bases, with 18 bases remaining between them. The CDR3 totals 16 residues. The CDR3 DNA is TGTGCCTGGAGTGTCCTGACAGGTGGAATGTTCAATGAGCAGTTCTTC. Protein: CAWSVLTGGMFNEQFF.

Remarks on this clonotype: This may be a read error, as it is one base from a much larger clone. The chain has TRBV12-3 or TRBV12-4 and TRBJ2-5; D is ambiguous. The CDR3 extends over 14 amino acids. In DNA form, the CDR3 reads TGTGCCAGCAGTACCCTATCGGCCCAAGAGATCCAGTACTTC. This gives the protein CASSTLSAQEIQYF.

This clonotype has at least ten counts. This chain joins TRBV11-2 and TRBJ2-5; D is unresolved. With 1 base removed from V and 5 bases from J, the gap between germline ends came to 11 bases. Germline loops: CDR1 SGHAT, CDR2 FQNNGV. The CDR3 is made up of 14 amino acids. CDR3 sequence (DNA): TGTGCCAGCAGCTTAGTTTCAGAAGTTGAGACCCAGTACTTC. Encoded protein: CASSLVSEVETQYF.

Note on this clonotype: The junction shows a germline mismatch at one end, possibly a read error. The DNA for the CDR3 is TGTACCAGCAGGCCTCTGGCGGCGAACACCGGGGAGCTGTTTTTT. The encoded protein is CTSRPLAANTGELFF. This chain links TRBV11-2 with TRBJ2-2; D gene uncertain. Germline values: CDR1 SGHAT, CDR2 FQNNGV. The CDR3 totals 15 residues.

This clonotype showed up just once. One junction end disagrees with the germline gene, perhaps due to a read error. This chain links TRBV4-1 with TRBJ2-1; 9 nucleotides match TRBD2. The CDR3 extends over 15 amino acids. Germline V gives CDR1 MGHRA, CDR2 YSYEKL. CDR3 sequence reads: CTSSHSPSGTNEHFF. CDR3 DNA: TGCACCAGCAGCCACTCTCCTAGCGGGACCAATGAGCACTTCTTC.

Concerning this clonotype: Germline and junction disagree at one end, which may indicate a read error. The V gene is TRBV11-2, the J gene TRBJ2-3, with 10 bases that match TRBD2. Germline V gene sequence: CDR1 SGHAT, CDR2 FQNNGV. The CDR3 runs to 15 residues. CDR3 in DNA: TGCGCCAGCAGCTTAGCAGCGGGAGGGATGGGTACGCAGTATTTT. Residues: CASSLAAGGMGTQYF.

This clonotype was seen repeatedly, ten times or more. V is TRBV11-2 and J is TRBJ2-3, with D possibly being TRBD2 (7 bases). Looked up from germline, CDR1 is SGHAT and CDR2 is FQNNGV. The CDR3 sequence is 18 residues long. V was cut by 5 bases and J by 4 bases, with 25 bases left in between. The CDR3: CASSRPRLASGVSDTQYF. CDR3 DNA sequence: TGTGCCAGCAGCCGACCCCGACTAGCCTCAGGGGTTTCAGATACGCAGTATTTT.

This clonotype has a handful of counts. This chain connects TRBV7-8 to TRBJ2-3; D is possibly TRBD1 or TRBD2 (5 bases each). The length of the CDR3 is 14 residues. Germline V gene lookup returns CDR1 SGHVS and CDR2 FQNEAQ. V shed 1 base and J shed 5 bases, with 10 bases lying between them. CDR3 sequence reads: CASSLVQEEDTQYF. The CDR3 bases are TGTGCCAGCAGCTTAGTACAGGAGGAAGATACGCAGTATTTT.